The sequence of this T cell receptor (beta chain) was determined in a study of blood T cell repertoires in COVID-19. Overall study: PBMCs, B-cell-depleted T cells, or T cells were the source of the cDNA or gDNA that made up the material.

Per the authors' pipeline: Using reference gene primer amplification, nucleated cell counts were estimated. The assay was immunoSEQ multiplex PCR, and TCRdb's table has in-frame clones only and misses some. V, J and clone size were drawn from that table, and D and trimming were deduced from the DNA. The table has 95,000 to 150,000 clones, around three quarters seen once. The CDR3 has 15 residues. The V segment lost 6 bases and the J segment 8 bases; nucleotides outside the gene matches: 10. Germline V gene sequence: CDR1 LNHDA, CDR2 SQIVND (reference sequence). Sequences were obtained from peripheral blood. This chain joins TRBV19 and TRBJ1-4, with 9 bases lining up with TRBD1. This clonotype was obtained from a woman between 65 and 79 years old with acute or convalescent COVID-19. The CDR3 DNA is TGTGCCAGTAGCCCCCTGGGACAGGGAGAGGAAAAACTGTTTTTT. Amino acid sequence: CASSPLGQGEEKLFF.